The 18 T cell receptor beta chains given below trace back to one sample, sequenced in a study of blood T cell repertoires in COVID-19. The table came from immunoSEQ multiplex PCR; TCRdb's copy has only in-frame clones and leaves some out. This sample yields roughly 200,000 clones, of which 70% to 90% are seen a single time; roughly 5.6% belongs to the top ten. The sequenced sample was peripheral blood. The receptors shown here come from a woman between 40 and 50 years old who had recovered from COVID-19.

The chain carries TRBV5-1 and TRBJ2-2; 7 nucleotides match TRBD1. Germline trimming cut 3 bases from V and 0 bases from J; bases unmatched to any gene: 8. Germline V lookup: CDR1 SGHRS, CDR2 YFSETQ. The CDR3 length is 17 residues. The CDR3 nucleotides are TGCGCCAGCAGCTCAAAAATCGGGACAGCGAACACCGGGGAGCTGTTTTTT. Translation: CASSSKIGTANTGELFF.

This chain connects TRBV18 to TRBJ1-5, with D perhaps TRBD1 (6 bases). Trimming cost V 1 base and J 9 bases, with 19 bases left between them. In germline, CDR1 is KGHSH, CDR2 LQKENI. The CDR3 is 16 amino acids. This CDR3 reads CASSPQGGQATPPQHF. Written as DNA, the CDR3 is TGTGCCAGCTCACCACAGGGGGGGCAAGCCACTCCGCCCCAGCATTTT. Full variable domain (remainder filled in from reference TRBV18 and TRBJ1-5): NAGVMQNPRHLVRRRGQEARLRCSPMKGHSHVYWYRQLPEEGLKFMVYLQKENIIDESGMPKERFSAEFPKEGPSILRIQQVVRGDSAAYFCASSPQGGQATPPQHFGDGTRLSIL.

This clone was counted a single time. The chain carries TRBV30 and TRBJ1-1; no clear D. V lost 2 bases, J lost 1 base, and 8 bases lay in between. Germline V gene sequence: CDR1 GTSNPN, CDR2 SVGIG (reference sequence). The length of the CDR3 is 13 residues. CDR3 bases: TGTGCCTGGAGTACGTCGGGGAACACTGAAGCTTTCTTT. Protein sequence: CAWSTSGNTEAFF.

The V call is TRBV27, the J call TRBJ1-6; D is possibly TRBD1 (6 bases). The ends were cut back, 8 bases at V and 5 bases at J, with 16 bases in the middle. This CDR3 region has 15 residues. Germline V lookup: CDR1 MNHEY, CDR2 SMNVEV (reference sequence). The CDR3 DNA is TGTGCCAGCGGACGAGGGACAACCAATAATTCACCCCTCCACTTT. Protein: CASGRGTTNNSPLHF.

This CDR3 reads CASSPPAGDTQYF. CDR3 coding DNA: TGTGCCAGCTCACCCCCAGCGGGGGATACGCAGTATTTT. This chain joins TRBV18 and TRBJ2-3; 7 nucleotides match TRBD2. The length of the CDR3 is 13 residues. V lost 3 bases, J lost 6 bases, and 3 bases stayed unmatched. Germline CDR1 and CDR2: KGHSH and LQKENI.

This chain joins TRBV11-3 and TRBJ2-2; 9 bases map to TRBD1. The germline V gene encodes CDR1 SGHNT and CDR2 YENEEA. The CDR3 consists of 18 residues. The V segment lost 3 bases and the J segment 3 bases; nucleotides outside the gene matches: 11. The CDR3 sequence is CASSFREGDRDYTGELFF. In nucleotides, the CDR3 is TGTGCCAGCAGCTTTCGAGAAGGGGACAGGGACTACACCGGGGAGCTGTTTTTT.

In the case of this clone: A much larger clone lies one base from this, so it may be a read error. The chain carries TRBV9 and TRBJ2-3, with unresolved D. The CDR3 is 12 residues long. Trimming shortened V by 5 bases and J by 0 bases, and 4 bases separated the two germline ends. Germline V lookup: CDR1 SGDLS, CDR2 YYNGEE. The CDR3 DNA sequence: TGTGCCAGCAGTCCTAGCACAGATACGCAGTATTTT. Amino acids: CASSPSTDTQYF.

J is TRBJ2-5 and V is TRBV3-1 (or the pseudogene TRBV3-2), with TRBD2 identical over 14 bases. The V segment lost 3 bases and the J segment 5 bases; nucleotides outside the gene matches: 8. CDR1 and CDR2 (germline): LGHDT, YNNKEL (reference sequence). The CDR3 contains 17 residues. CDR3 coding DNA: TGTGCCAGCAGCCAGGGACTAGCGGGAGCGGAGGGCGAGACCCAGTACTTC. Protein: CASSQGLAGAEGETQYF.

CDR3 residues: CASSPRGRAGGQKETQYF. Here the CDR3 DNA reads TGTGCCAGCTCACCGCGGGGAAGAGCGGGAGGTCAAAAAGAGACCCAGTACTTC. The chain has TRBV18 and TRBJ2-5, with 9 bases aligning to TRBD2. V lost 3 bases and J lost 3; bases outside the gene matches: 14. Germline CDR1 KGHSH, CDR2 LQKENI. The CDR3 has 18 residues.

The rearrangement uses TRBV19 and TRBJ1-1; a weak D match, TRBD1 (6 bases). Germline-derived CDR1 and CDR2 are LNHDA and SQIVND (reference sequence). V lost 3 bases, J lost 0 bases, and 17 bases lay in between. The CDR3 has 17 amino acids. As DNA, the CDR3 is TGTGCCAGTAGTATTGCGACAGGCGGGCTTTTGAACACTGAAGCTTTCTTT. Encoded protein: CASSIATGGLLNTEAFF.

The chain carries TRBV27 and TRBJ2-2; D is perhaps TRBD2 (5 bases). Trimming took 3 bases from V and 6 from J, leaving 11 bases between them. The germline gives CDR1 MNHEY, CDR2 SMNVEV (reference sequence). CDR3 size: 14 residues. CDR3 sequence reads: CASSLSGWSGELFF. CDR3 bases: TGTGCCAGCAGTTTGAGCGGTTGGTCCGGGGAGCTGTTTTTT.

V is TRBV19 and J is TRBJ2-1; 10 nucleotides match TRBD2. The germline V gene encodes CDR1 LNHDA and CDR2 SQIVND (reference sequence). V lost 4 bases and J lost 3; bases outside the gene matches: 3. The CDR3 spans 15 residues. Written as DNA, the CDR3 is TGTGCCAGTAGTACCTCTAGCGGGAGCTACAATGAGCAGTTCTTC. It is translated as CASSTSSGSYNEQFF.

This clone was seen once. The V and J genes are TRBV28 and TRBJ1-4, with D hard to call. CDR1 MDHEN and CDR2 SYDVKM come from the germline V gene. V dropped 2 bases and J dropped 7 bases, with 14 bases sitting between them. The CDR3 sequence is 15 residues long. The CDR3 sequence: CASSLAGPTGEKLFF. Written as DNA, the CDR3 is TGTGCCAGCAGTTTAGCGGGCCCGACCGGTGAAAAACTGTTTTTT.

CDR3 in amino acids: CASSLYSPGGPSDEQYF. The CDR3 nucleotides read TGTGCCAGCAGTTTATATTCCCCGGGAGGGCCCTCGGATGAGCAGTACTTC. This chain joins TRBV27 and TRBJ2-7; 8 nucleotides match TRBD2. CDR1 is MNHEY, CDR2 SMNVEV, per germline (reference sequence). Losses at the gene ends were 1 base for V and 7 bases for J; bases not matched to a gene: 15. This CDR3 comprises 17 residues.

The V gene is TRBV19, the J gene TRBJ1-1, with a weak D call TRBD1 (6 bases). Germline CDR1 LNHDA, CDR2 SQIVND (reference sequence). Trimming took off 4 bases at V and 0 bases at J, with 12 bases between the two ends. The length of the CDR3 is 15 residues. CDR3 in amino acids: CASSKTGTLNTEAFF. CDR3 nucleotides: TGTGCCAGTAGTAAAACAGGGACCTTGAACACTGAAGCTTTCTTT. Full variable domain (outside the CDR3, taken from reference TRBV19 and TRBJ1-1): DGGITQSPKYLFRKEGQNVTLSCEQNLNHDAMYWYRQDPGQGLRLIYYSQIVNDFQKGDIAEGYSVSREKKESFPLTVTSAQKNPTAFYLCASSKTGTLNTEAFFGQGTRLTVV.

This chain connects TRBV5-3 to TRBJ1-5; 9 bases fit TRBD1. TRBV5-3 is placed among ORFs of uncertain function. V lost 4 bases to trimming and J lost 5 bases; unmatched junction nucleotides: 7. The CDR3 length is 15 residues. In DNA, the CDR3 is TGTGCCAGAAGCCCGGGACAGGGAGTTTATCAGCCCCAGCATTTT. This sequence encodes CARSPGQGVYQPQHF.

The chain has TRBV9 and TRBJ1-1; D is unresolved. The CDR3 is made up of 13 amino acids. Trimming took 0 bases from V and 6 from J, leaving 9 bases between them. From germline, CDR1 is SGDLS and CDR2 YYNGEE. The CDR3, as DNA: TGTGCCAGCAGCGTAGTTTTTCGTTCTGAAGCTTTCTTT. This translates into CASSVVFRSEAFF.

This clone was detected only a few times. The chain combines TRBV7-8 with TRBJ1-2; no clear D gene. CDR1 and CDR2 (germline): SGHVS, FQNEAQ. The CDR3 is 14 amino acids. Trimming took off 0 bases at V and 6 bases at J, with 11 bases between the two ends. The CDR3 DNA follows: TGTGCCAGCAGCTTAGCTCGGAGTTCCAATGGCTACACCTTC. Residues: CASSLARSSNGYTF.